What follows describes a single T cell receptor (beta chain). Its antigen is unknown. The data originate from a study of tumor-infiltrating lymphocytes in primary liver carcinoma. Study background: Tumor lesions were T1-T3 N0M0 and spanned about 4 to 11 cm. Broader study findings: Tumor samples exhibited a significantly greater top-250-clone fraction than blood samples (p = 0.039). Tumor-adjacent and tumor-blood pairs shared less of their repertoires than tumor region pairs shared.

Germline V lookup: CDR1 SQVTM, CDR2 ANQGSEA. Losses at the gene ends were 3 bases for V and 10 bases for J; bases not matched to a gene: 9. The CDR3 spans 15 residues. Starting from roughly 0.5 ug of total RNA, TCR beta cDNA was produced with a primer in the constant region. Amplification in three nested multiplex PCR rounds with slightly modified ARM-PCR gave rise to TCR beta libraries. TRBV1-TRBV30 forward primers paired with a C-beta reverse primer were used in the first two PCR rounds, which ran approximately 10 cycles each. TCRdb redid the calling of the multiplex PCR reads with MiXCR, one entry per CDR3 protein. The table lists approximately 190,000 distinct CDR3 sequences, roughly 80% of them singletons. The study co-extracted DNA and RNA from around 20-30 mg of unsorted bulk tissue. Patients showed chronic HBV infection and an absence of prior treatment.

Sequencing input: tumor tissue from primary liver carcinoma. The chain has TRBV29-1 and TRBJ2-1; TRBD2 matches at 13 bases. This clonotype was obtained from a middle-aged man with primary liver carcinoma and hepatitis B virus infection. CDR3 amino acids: CSVDGTSGIAWEQFF. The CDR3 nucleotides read TGCAGCGTTGACGGGACTAGCGGGATCGCATGGGAGCAGTTCTTC.